This T cell receptor (beta chain) derives from a study of persistence of HIV-infected CD4 T cells. Points on this clone: Its target is not known.

Cells were stimulated with CMV-infected fibroblast lysates at 8 to 10 ug/mL. Responding CD4+ T cells were sorted by upregulation of both CD40 ligand and CD69. This was the immunoSEQ version 4 assay in survey mode. The table came from immunoSEQ multiplex PCR; TCRdb's copy has only in-frame clones and leaves some out. The repertoire consists of about 20,000 clones, with roughly 74% occurring once and the leading ten covering under 8%. The source of this sequence is an adult man with HIV who was CMV-seropositive. This specimen consisted of CD4+ T cells sorted from PBMCs after roughly 18-hour stimulation, obtained from a patient who received antiretroviral therapy.

In DNA, the CDR3 is TGTGCCAGCAGGGAACAGAGGGGAAACACCATATATTTT. This translates into CASREQRGNTIYF. The chain joins TRBV6-6 to TRBJ1-3; D is uncertain. V was clipped by 6 bases and J by 4 bases, with 10 bases between them. CDR1 is MNHNY, CDR2 SVGAGI, per germline (reference sequence). This CDR3 spans 13 amino acids.